The T cell receptor (beta chain) described here comes from a study of blood T cell repertoires in COVID-19. On the study more broadly: Samples representing acute and convalescent COVID-19 were sourced from the United States, Italy and Spain. Sources were T cells, B-cell-depleted T cells, or PBMCs; the material itself was cDNA or gDNA.

With 8 bases clipped from V and 5 bases from J, the junction kept 9 bases outside the gene matches. The germline V gene encodes CDR1 ENHRY and CDR2 SYGVKD. This CDR3 has 14 amino acids. In the original workflow: Nucleated cell number was recorded as an estimate derived from reference gene primer amplification. Sequencing used immunoSEQ multiplex PCR; TCRdb keeps in-frame clones, though not all of them. V, J and clone size reflect that table, while D and trimming were determined from the DNA. Of 100,000 to 150,000 clones listed, approximately 90% were seen once; the top ten hold 25% to 30%. Material: peripheral blood. V usage is TRBV10-3 and J usage is TRBJ2-5; TRBD1 agrees at 9 bases. The source is a man between 65 and 85 years old with active or convalescent COVID-19. In DNA form, the CDR3 reads TGTGCCATCGGGGGGACAGGGTGGTCTGAGACCCAGTACTTC. It specifies CAIGGTGWSETQYF.